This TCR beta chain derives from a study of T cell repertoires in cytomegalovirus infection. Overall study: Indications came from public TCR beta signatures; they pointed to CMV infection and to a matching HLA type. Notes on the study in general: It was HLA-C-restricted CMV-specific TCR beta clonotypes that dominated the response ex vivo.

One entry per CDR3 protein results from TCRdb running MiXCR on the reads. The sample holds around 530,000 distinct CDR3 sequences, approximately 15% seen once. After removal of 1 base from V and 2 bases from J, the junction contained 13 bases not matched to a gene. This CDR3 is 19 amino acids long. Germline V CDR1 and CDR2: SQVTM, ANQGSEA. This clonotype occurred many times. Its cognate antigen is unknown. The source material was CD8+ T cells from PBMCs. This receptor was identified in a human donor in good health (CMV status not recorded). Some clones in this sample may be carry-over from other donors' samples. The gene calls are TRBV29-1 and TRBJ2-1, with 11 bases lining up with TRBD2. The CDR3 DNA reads TGCAGCGTTGAAGGGTTAGCGGGAGGGCCAACGCGGACCTACAATGAGCAGTTCTTC. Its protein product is CSVEGLAGGPTRTYNEQFF.